This is a list of T cell receptor beta chains from one sample in a study of T cell responses to AZD1222 COVID-19 vaccine. Generated by immunoSEQ multiplex PCR, the TCRdb table keeps only in-frame clones and is missing some. This table holds about 86,000 clones, roughly 87% found once. Sequencing used peripheral blood, obtained 28 days after the second AZD1222 dose. Receptors originate from an adult who received the AZD1222 COVID-19 vaccine. CDR3s include the opening cysteine and the closing phenylalanine or tryptophan. Fields, in order: CDR3 protein, CDR3 DNA, J gene, clone size, V gene, D gene. The D gene is left open where the match is weak. For some rows the clone size is stated as once, few or many, or as a class when expanded; others skip it.

CDR3: CASSFEASGGAVSHNEQFF
DNA: TGTGCCAGCAGCTTTGAGGCTAGCGGAGGTGCCGTATCCCACAATGAGCAGTTCTTC
J: TRBJ2-1
size: -
V: TRBV13
D: TRBD2

CDR3: CASSLGSEAFF
DNA: TGTGCCAGCAGCTTGGGGTCTGAAGCTTTCTTT
J: TRBJ1-1
size: -
V: TRBV5-4
D: -

CDR3: CASRERLNEQFF
DNA: TGTGCCAGCAGGGAGCGGCTCAATGAGCAGTTCTTC
J: TRBJ2-1
size: few
V: TRBV2
D: -

CDR3: CASSIMGQGRSYEQYF
DNA: TGTGCCAGCAGCATAATGGGACAGGGGCGATCCTACGAGCAGTACTTC
J: TRBJ2-7
size: -
V: TRBV7-6
D: TRBD1

CDR3: CASSANRRSTDTQYF
DNA: TGTGCCAGCAGCGCCAACAGGAGGAGCACAGATACGCAGTATTTT
J: TRBJ2-3
size: -
V: TRBV11-2
D: -

CDR3: CAISPTGGNTDTQYF
DNA: TGTGCCATCAGCCCGACAGGGGGAAACACAGATACGCAGTATTTT
J: TRBJ2-3
size: -
V: TRBV10-3
D: TRBD1

CDR3: CASSPGHRDTEAFF
DNA: TGTGCCAGCTCACCGGGACACCGGGACACTGAAGCTTTCTTT
J: TRBJ1-1
size: -
V: TRBV18
D: -

CDR3: CASSEARGGNQPQHF
DNA: TGTGCCAGCAGTGAAGCCCGGGGGGGCAATCAGCCCCAGCATTTT
J: TRBJ1-5
size: -
V: TRBV6-1
D: -

CDR3: CASSVSSGGRNEQYF
DNA: TGTGCCAGCAGCGTAAGTAGCGGGGGTAGGAACGAGCAGTACTTC
J: TRBJ2-7
size: -
V: TRBV9
D: TRBD2

CDR3: CASSQRGTSYNEQFF
DNA: TGCGCCAGCAGCCAGCGGGGGACCTCCTACAATGAGCAGTTCTTC
J: TRBJ2-1
size: -
V: TRBV4-1
D: TRBD2

CDR3: CATSRSYGEQFF
DNA: TGTGCCACCAGCAGGTCGTACGGTGAGCAGTTCTTC
J: TRBJ2-1
size: -
V: TRBV15
D: -

CDR3: CASSPPVRRGNTEAFF
DNA: TGTGCCAGCAGCCCCCCTGTCAGAAGAGGGAACACTGAAGCTTTCTTT
J: TRBJ1-1
size: -
V: TRBV7-9
D: -

CDR3: CASSLEARGLAGELFF
DNA: TGTGCCAGCAGCTTGGAGGCCAGGGGGCTGGCCGGGGAGCTGTTTTTT
J: TRBJ2-2
size: -
V: TRBV5-6
D: TRBD1

CDR3: CASSLDRYEQYF
DNA: TGTGCCAGCAGCTTAGATAGGTACGAGCAGTACTTC
J: TRBJ2-7
size: -
V: TRBV11-2
D: -

CDR3: CASSLNVAGVREQYF
DNA: TGTGCCAGCAGCTTAAACGTAGCGGGGGTTCGCGAGCAGTACTTC
J: TRBJ2-7
size: -
V: TRBV13
D: TRBD2

CDR3: CASELSGGETQYF
DNA: TGTGCCAGCGAATTATCGGGGGGAGAGACCCAGTACTTC
J: TRBJ2-5
size: -
V: TRBV11-2
D: TRBD2

CDR3: CASSEAGQGTQYF
DNA: TGTGCCAGCAGCGAGGCTGGGCAGGGGACGCAGTATTTT
J: TRBJ2-3
size: -
V: TRBV3-1/TRBV3-2
D: -

CDR3: CASSYQGLAHGELFF
DNA: TGTGCCAGCAGTTACCAAGGACTGGCCCACGGGGAGCTGTTTTTT
J: TRBJ2-2
size: -
V: TRBV6-5
D: -

CDR3: CASTPGGRGNQPQHF
DNA: TGTGCCAGCACCCCGGGGGGGCGCGGGAATCAGCCCCAGCATTTT
J: TRBJ1-5
size: -
V: TRBV7-8
D: -

CDR3: CSVEDSLSDYTF
DNA: TGCAGCGTTGAAGACTCTCTGTCAGACTACACCTTC
J: TRBJ1-2
size: -
V: TRBV29-1
D: -

CDR3: CASSVTAGGDEQFF
DNA: TGTGCCAGCAGCGTAACGGCGGGGGGGGATGAGCAGTTCTTC
J: TRBJ2-1
size: -
V: TRBV9
D: TRBD2

CDR3: CASSQSGTSNEQFF
DNA: TGTGCCAGCAGCCAATCCGGGACTAGCAATGAGCAGTTCTTC
J: TRBJ2-1
size: once
V: TRBV4-2
D: TRBD2

CDR3: CASSLGFRTEHFTGNTIYF
DNA: TGTGCCAGCAGCTTAGGCTTTAGGACAGAGCATTTTACTGGAAACACCATATATTTT
J: TRBJ1-3
size: -
V: TRBV13
D: -

CDR3: CASSLVGTGVGYEQYF
DNA: TGCGCCAGCAGCTTGGTAGGGACAGGGGTCGGTTACGAGCAGTACTTC
J: TRBJ2-7
size: -
V: TRBV5-1
D: TRBD1

CDR3: CASSAQDRASYGYTF
DNA: TGTGCCAGCAGCGCCCAAGACCGGGCCTCCTATGGCTACACCTTC
J: TRBJ1-2
size: -
V: TRBV9
D: -

CDR3: CASRGGGYNEQFF
DNA: TGTGCCAGCAGGGGCGGGGGGTACAATGAGCAGTTCTTC
J: TRBJ2-1
size: once
V: TRBV7-8
D: TRBD2

CDR3: CASSPRGGGASGNTIYF
DNA: TGTGCCAGCAGCCCTAGAGGGGGGGGTGCCTCTGGAAACACCATATATTTT
J: TRBJ1-3
size: -
V: TRBV7-2
D: -

CDR3: CSASDRFPNYGYTF
DNA: TGCAGTGCTAGTGACAGATTCCCTAACTATGGCTACACCTTC
J: TRBJ1-2
size: few
V: TRBV20-1
D: -

CDR3: CSVVPDNYGYTF
DNA: TGCAGCGTTGTCCCAGATAACTATGGCTACACCTTC
J: TRBJ1-2
size: -
V: TRBV29-1
D: -

CDR3: CASSSAASGNFQQFF
DNA: TGTGCCAGCAGCTCCGCCGCTAGCGGGAACTTTCAGCAGTTCTTC
J: TRBJ2-1
size: once
V: TRBV7-2
D: TRBD2

CDR3: CASTRKNTGELFF
DNA: TGTGCCAGCACCAGGAAGAACACCGGGGAGCTGTTTTTT
J: TRBJ2-2
size: -
V: TRBV6-5
D: -

CDR3: CASSLAAGLYEQYF
DNA: TGTGCCAGCAGCTTAGCCGCGGGACTGTACGAGCAGTACTTC
J: TRBJ2-7
size: -
V: TRBV5-6
D: -

CDR3: CASSYLGNEQYF
DNA: TGTGCCAGCAGTTATCTGGGAAACGAGCAGTACTTC
J: TRBJ2-7
size: once
V: TRBV6-5
D: -

CDR3: CASSTGQGNQPQHF
DNA: TGTGCCAGCAGCACAGGACAGGGCAATCAGCCCCAGCATTTT
J: TRBJ1-5
size: -
V: TRBV5-5
D: TRBD1

CDR3: CASSLTQGYGYTF
DNA: TGTGCCAGCAGCCTGACTCAGGGCTATGGCTACACCTTC
J: TRBJ1-2
size: -
V: TRBV14
D: -